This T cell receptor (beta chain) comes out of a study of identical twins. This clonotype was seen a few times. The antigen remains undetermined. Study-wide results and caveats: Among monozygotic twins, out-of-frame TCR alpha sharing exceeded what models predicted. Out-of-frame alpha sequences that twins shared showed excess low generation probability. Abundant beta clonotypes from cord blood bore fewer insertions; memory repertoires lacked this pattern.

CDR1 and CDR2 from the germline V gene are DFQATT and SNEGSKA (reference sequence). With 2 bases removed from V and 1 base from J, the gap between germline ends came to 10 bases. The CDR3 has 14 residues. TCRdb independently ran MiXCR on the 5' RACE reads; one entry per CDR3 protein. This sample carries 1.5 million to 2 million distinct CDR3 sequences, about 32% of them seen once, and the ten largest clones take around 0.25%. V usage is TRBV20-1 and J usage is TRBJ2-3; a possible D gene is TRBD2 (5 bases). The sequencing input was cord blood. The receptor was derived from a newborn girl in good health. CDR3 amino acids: CSARQARGTDTQYF. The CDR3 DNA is TGCAGTGCTAGACAAGCGAGGGGCACAGATACGCAGTATTTT.